This T cell receptor (beta chain) is from a study of blood T cell repertoires in COVID-19. Study-wide background: PBMCs, B-cell-depleted T cells, or T cells provided the cDNA or gDNA that made up the material.

The CDR3 has 13 amino acids. Germline lookup yields CDR1 SGDLS and CDR2 YYNGEE. V lost 0 bases and J 4 bases, leaving 7 bases between the germline ends. Libraries were prepared by immunoSEQ multiplex PCR; TCRdb keeps only in-frame clonotypes and omits some of them. The sample contains about 80,000 clones, 65% to 85% of which appear only once. The receptor comes from a man between 60 and 70 years old with active or convalescent COVID-19. The sequenced sample consisted of peripheral blood. The V and J genes are TRBV9 and TRBJ2-5; D gene unclear. DNA of the CDR3: TGTGCCAGCAGCGTAGCTACGGGAGAGACCCAGTACTTC. It specifies CASSVATGETQYF.